The entry below gives a single TCR beta chain sequence along with its context. No cell sorting was done before RNA was extracted from the tissue. Distant lung tissue was collected more than 3 cm away from the tumor edge. Three rounds of nested PCR, following a modified ARM-PCR protocol, produced the TCRbeta library. Each CDR3 protein is one row after TCRdb ran MiXCR on the multiplex PCR reads. The table shows approximately 120,000 distinct CDR3 sequences, with about 61% occurring only once. This record comes from a study of tumor and adjacent non-tumor tissue in lung cancer. In germline, CDR1 is SGHAT, CDR2 FQNNGV. This CDR3 region has 14 residues. Deletions cut 5 bases from V and 7 bases from J, with 17 bases between.

Sequenced: distant non-tumor lung tissue. This TCR was sampled from a man aged 60-69 years with non-small cell lung cancer. V and J are TRBV11-2 and TRBJ1-2; weak D call: TRBD1 (5 bases). The CDR3 spells CASSISAGLGGYTF. As DNA, the CDR3 is TGTGCCAGCAGCATAAGTGCGGGGCTCGGTGGCTACACCTTC.